Listed here is a single T cell receptor (beta chain). These data belong to a study of blood T cell repertoires in COVID-19. The wider study: Acute and convalescent COVID-19 samples came from the United States, Italy and Spain. Nucleic acid was either cDNA or gDNA, and it came from T cells, B-cell-depleted T cells, or PBMCs.

In the authors' workflow: Reference gene primer amplification yielded estimated nucleated cell counts. Repertoires were generated with immunoSEQ multiplex PCR, while TCRdb's copy carries only in-frame clones and drops some. V, J and clone size are taken as reported in that table, and D and trimming were inferred from the DNA itself. Among a few hundred thousand clones listed, about 86% were seen once. Trimming removed 2 bases at V and 4 bases at J, with 11 bases between. CDR1 is GTSNPN, CDR2 SVGIG, per germline (reference sequence). The CDR3 is made up of 13 amino acids. In assigning cohorts, the study relied on participant-reported clinical history.

This clonotype was obtained from a woman between 50 and 59 years old who had recovered from COVID-19. The rearrangement links TRBV30 to TRBJ1-2; D is unresolved. The sequencing input was PBMCs or T cells enriched from blood (not recorded which). CDR3 in DNA: TGTGCCTGGAGTTATCAAGAGTTCTATGGCTACACCTTC. Its translation is CAWSYQEFYGYTF.